This T cell receptor (beta chain) was identified during a study of graft-versus-host responses after intestinal transplantation. Concerning this clone itself: The antigen is not known.

Germline V gene lookup returns CDR1 MDHEN and CDR2 SYDVKM. CDR3 length: 13 residues. Trimming took off 5 bases at V and 3 bases at J, with 10 bases between the two ends. Study-wide findings and caveats: Recipient marrow harbored GvH clones, some of which surfaced first in ileum or blood.

TCRdb's copy holds only in-frame clones and misses some; the assay was immunoSEQ multiplex PCR. The table lists about 63,000 clones, about 89% of them singletons. Processed graft tissue released its intraepithelial and lamina propria lymphocytes. This TCR came from a human patient who received an intestinal transplant, so some T cells may come from the graft donor. Sequences were derived from ileum tissue, sampled about 350 days after transplant. The chain employs TRBV28 and TRBJ1-2, with a possible D match to TRBD1 (5 bases). CDR3 in DNA: TGTGCCAGCAGTGACGGGGGAGACTATGGCTACACCTTC. Encoded protein: CASSDGGDYGYTF.